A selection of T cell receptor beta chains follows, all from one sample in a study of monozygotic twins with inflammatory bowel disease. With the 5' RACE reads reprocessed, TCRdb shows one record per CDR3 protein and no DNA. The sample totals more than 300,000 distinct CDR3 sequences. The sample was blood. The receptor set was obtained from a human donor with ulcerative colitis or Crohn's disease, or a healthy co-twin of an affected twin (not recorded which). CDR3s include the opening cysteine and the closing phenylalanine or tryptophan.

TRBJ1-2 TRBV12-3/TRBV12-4 CASTRGGRGLQGYTF
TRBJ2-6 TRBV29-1 CSALRTGANVLTF
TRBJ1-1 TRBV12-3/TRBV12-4 CASSFSAYTEAFF
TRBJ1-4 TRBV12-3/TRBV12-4 CASNHRTGGSEKLFF
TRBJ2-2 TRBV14 CASSLAGIGELFF
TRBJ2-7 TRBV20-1 CSASGTHSYTYEQYF
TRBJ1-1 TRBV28 CASLQGDSMSAFF
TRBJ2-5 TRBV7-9 CASSLTGRQETQYF
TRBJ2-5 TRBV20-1 CSVGTSGLETQYF
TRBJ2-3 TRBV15 CATRSGVSTDTQYF
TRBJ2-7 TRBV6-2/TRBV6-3 CASSLFGLALREQYF
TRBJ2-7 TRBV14 CASSHGGGAYEQYF
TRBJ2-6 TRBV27 CASSLQEPLSGANVLTF
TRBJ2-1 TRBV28 CASSLGAGPNGDEQFF
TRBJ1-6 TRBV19 CASSIGGSSYNSPLHF
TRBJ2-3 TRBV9 CASSPGLGLNTQYF
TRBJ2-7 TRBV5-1 CASSSGGTYEQYF
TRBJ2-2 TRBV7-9 CASSSQRVTGELFF
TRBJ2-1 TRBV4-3 CASSQRLAGEWNEQFF
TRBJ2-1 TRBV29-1 CSVQSYNEQFF
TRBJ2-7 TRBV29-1 CSVGRGQGAYEQYF
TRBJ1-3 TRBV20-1 CSARIDSLSGNTIYF
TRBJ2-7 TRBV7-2 CASSLVFQGYEQYF
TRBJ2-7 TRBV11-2 CASSLDGGIYEQYF
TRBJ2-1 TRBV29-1 CSVETSGSLYNEQFF
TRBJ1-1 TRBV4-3 CASSPGQRSKEAFF
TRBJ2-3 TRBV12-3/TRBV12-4 CASRARGVHTDTQYF
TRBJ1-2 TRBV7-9 CASSYAATPGNGYTF
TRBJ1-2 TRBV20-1 CSARGTGLDYGYTF
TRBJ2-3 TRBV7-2 CASSLRKLARADTQYF
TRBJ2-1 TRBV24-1 CATSDAAFGPADNEQFF
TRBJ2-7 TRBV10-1 CASSESVGGPSYEQYF
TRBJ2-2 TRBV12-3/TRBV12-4 CASSRSVQGFRELFF
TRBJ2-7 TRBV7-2 CASSLGQGMGYEQYF
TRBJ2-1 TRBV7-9 CASTPLRSSYNEQFF
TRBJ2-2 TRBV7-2 CASSPPRDASNTGELFF
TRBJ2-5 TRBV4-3 CASSPARTGTGPETQYF
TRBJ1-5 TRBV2 CASSVGTGDNQPQHF
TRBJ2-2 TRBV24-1 CATSDHGTGGRYHTGELFF
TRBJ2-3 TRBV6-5 CASSYSRLLTDTQYF
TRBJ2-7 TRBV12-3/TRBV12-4 CASSYTGAAYEQYF
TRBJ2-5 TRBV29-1 CSVEGTRAGGQETQYF
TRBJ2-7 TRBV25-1 CASRGDRYEQYF
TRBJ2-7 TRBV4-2 CASSPSLARGASYEQYF
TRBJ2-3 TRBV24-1 CATSASGQKTDTQYF
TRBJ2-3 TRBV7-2 CASSSFRETTDTQYF
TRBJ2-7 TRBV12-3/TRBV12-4 CASSFGVVDEQYF
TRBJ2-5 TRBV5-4 CASSSPRGSETQYF
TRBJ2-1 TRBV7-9 CASSLYSTEHNEQFF
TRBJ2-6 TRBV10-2 CASSELGRTSSGANVLTF
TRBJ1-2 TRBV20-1 CSGVPGQSNYGYTF
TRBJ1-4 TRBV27 CASSKGSANEKLFF
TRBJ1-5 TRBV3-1 CASSHSGLPHQPQHF
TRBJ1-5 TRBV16 CASSSGADQPQHF
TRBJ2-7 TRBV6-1 CASRPTSLSSYEQYF
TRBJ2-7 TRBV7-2 CASSPGTVGEQYF
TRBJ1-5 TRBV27 CASKWGTASNQPQHF